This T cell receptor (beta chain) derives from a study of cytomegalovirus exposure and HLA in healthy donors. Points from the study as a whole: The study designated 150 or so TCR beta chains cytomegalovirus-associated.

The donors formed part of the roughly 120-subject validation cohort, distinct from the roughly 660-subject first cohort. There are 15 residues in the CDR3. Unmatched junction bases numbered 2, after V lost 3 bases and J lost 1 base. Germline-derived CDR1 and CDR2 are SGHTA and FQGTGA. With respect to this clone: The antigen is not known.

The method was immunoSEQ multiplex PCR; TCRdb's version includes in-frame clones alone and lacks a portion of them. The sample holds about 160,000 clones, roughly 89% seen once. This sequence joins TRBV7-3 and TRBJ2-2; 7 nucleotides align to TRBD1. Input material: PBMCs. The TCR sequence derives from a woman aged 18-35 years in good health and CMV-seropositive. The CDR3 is CASSLGTVNTGELFF. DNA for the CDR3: TGTGCCAGCAGCTTGGGGACAGTGAACACCGGGGAGCTGTTTTTT.